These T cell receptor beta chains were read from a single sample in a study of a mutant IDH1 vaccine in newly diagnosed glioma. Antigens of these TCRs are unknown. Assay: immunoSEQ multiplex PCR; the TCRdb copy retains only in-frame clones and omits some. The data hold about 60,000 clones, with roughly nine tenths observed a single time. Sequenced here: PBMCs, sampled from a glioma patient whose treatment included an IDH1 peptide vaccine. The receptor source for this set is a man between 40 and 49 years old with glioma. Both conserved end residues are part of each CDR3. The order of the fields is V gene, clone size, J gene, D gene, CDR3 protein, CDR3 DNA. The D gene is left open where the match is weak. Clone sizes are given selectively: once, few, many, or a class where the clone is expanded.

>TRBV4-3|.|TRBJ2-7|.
CASSQEWNSYEQYF
TGCGCCAGCAGCCAAGAATGGAACTCCTACGAGCAGTACTTC
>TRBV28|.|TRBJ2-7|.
CASSDGQSEQYF
TGTGCCAGCAGTGATGGGCAGTCAGAGCAGTACTTC
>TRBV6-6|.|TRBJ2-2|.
CASIPDGTTGELFF
TGTGCCAGCATACCGGACGGGACGACCGGGGAGCTGTTTTTT
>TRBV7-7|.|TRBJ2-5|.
CASSLDVLSSGTQYF
TGTGCCAGCAGCTTAGATGTTCTGTCCAGTGGGACCCAGTACTTC
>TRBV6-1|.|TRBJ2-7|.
CASRVYSGSEQYF
TGTGCCAGCAGGGTATACTCAGGGAGCGAGCAGTACTTC
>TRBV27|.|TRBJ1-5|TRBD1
CASRRQGAGSPQHF
TGTGCCAGCAGACGACAGGGGGCCGGGTCTCCCCAGCATTTT
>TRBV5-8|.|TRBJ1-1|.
CASRYLRGATTEAFF
TGTGCCAGCAGATACCTGCGGGGGGCCACCACTGAAGCTTTCTTT
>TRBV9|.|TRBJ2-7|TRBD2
CASSVDPAGSYEQYF
TGTGCCAGCAGCGTAGACCCAGCGGGAAGCTACGAGCAGTACTTC
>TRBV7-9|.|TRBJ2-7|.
CASSLRAVLANEQYF
TGTGCCAGCAGCTTAAGAGCCGTACTAGCCAACGAGCAGTACTTC
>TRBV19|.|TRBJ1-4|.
CASRGPFNEKLFF
TGTGCCAGTCGTGGACCTTTTAATGAAAAACTGTTTTTT
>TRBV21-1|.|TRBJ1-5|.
CASSRWDRASNQPQHF
TGTGCCAGCAGCAGATGGGACAGGGCGAGCAATCAGCCCCAGCATTTT
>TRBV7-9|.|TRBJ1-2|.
CASSFEEGGYTF
TGTGCCAGCAGCTTTGAAGAGGGGGGCTACACCTTC
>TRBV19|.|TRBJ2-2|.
CASSILSPLFTGELFF
TGTGCCAGTAGTATTCTGAGCCCCCTATTCACCGGGGAGCTGTTTTTT
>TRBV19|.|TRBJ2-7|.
CASSWGRKYNEQYF
TGTGCCAGTAGTTGGGGACGAAAATACAACGAGCAGTACTTC
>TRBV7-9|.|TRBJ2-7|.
CASSLTDPHYEQYF
TGTGCCAGCAGCTTAACGGACCCCCACTACGAGCAGTACTTC
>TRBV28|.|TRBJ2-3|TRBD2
CASSLWGGGNTQYF
TGTGCCAGCAGTTTATGGGGCGGGGGGAATACGCAGTATTTT
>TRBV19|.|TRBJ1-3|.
CASGSGNTIYF
TGTGCCAGTGGCTCTGGAAACACCATATATTTT
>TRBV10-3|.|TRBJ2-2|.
CAIAGTPNTGELFF
TGTGCCATCGCCGGGACACCGAACACCGGGGAGCTGTTTTTT
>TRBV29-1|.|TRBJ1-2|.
CSVDGGAGLGYTF
TGCAGCGTTGACGGGGGGGCAGGACTCGGCTACACCTTC
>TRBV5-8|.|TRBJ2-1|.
CASSDHPRSIDNEQFF
TGTGCCAGCAGCGACCACCCTCGATCGATCGACAATGAGCAGTTCTTC
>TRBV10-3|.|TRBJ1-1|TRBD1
CAISPQGANTEAFF
TGTGCCATCAGTCCGCAGGGGGCCAACACTGAAGCTTTCTTT
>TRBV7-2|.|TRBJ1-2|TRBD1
CASSSAGQGARGYTF
TGTGCCAGCAGCTCGGCGGGACAGGGGGCGCGGGGCTACACCTTC
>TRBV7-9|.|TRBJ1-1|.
CASSLDSNTEAFF
TGTGCCAGCAGTCTAGACTCGAACACTGAAGCTTTCTTT
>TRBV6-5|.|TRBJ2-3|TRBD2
CASSSGLAGNTDTQYF
TGTGCCAGCAGTTCAGGCCTAGCGGGAAACACAGATACGCAGTATTTT
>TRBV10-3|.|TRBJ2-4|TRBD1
CATSDRENIQYF
TGTGCCACGAGTGACAGGGAAAACATTCAGTACTTC
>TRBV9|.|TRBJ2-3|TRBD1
CASSVGQGAPNTQYF
TGTGCCAGCAGCGTAGGACAGGGGGCGCCGAATACGCAGTATTTT
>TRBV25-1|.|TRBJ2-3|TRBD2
CASRTSGSDTQYF
TGTGCCAGCAGGACTAGCGGCTCAGATACGCAGTATTTT
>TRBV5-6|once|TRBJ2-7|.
CASSYSYEQYF
TGTGCCAGCAGCTACTCCTACGAGCAGTACTTC
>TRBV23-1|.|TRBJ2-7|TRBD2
CASSQSSGSCFTYEQYF
TGCGCCAGCAGTCAGTCTAGCGGGAGCTGTTTCACCTACGAGCAGTACTTC
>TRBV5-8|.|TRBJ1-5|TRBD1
CASSSDRGHVNQPQHF
TGTGCCAGCAGCTCTGACAGGGGACATGTCAATCAGCCCCAGCATTTT
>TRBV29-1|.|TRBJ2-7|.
CSAQAGTKSYEQYF
TGCAGCGCCCAGGCCGGGACAAAATCATACGAGCAGTACTTC
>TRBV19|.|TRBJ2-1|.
CASSWWGSNNEQFF
TGTGCCAGTAGTTGGTGGGGTTCCAACAATGAGCAGTTCTTC
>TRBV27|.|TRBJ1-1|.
CASKTGGQAFF
TGTGCCAGCAAAACGGGGGGGCAAGCTTTCTTT
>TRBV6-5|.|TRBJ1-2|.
CASSVGPYGYTF
TGTGCCAGCAGTGTAGGACCCTATGGCTACACCTTC
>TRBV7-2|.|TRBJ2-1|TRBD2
CASSLQGLAPEGGRFF
TGTGCCAGCAGCTTACAAGGACTAGCCCCAGAGGGGGGTCGGTTCTTC
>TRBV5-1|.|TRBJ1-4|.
CASRIRANEKLFF
TGCGCCAGCAGAATCCGGGCTAATGAAAAACTGTTTTTT
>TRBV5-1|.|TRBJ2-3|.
CASNGGGTTDTQYF
TGCGCCAGCAATGGAGGAGGGACCACAGATACGCAGTATTTT
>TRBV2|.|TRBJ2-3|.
CASSEYGIFTDTQYF
TGTGCCAGCAGTGAATACGGGATATTTACAGATACGCAGTATTTT
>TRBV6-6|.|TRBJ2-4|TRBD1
CASTTTGGAGNIQYF
TGTGCCAGCACTACGACAGGGGGCGCTGGGAACATTCAGTACTTC
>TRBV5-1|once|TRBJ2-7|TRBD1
CASSVGQGEPEQYF
TGCGCCAGCAGCGTGGGACAGGGAGAACCCGAGCAGTACTTC
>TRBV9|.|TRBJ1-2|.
CASSVAPGTSYGYTF
TGTGCCAGCAGCGTAGCCCCCGGGACTAGCTATGGCTACACCTTC
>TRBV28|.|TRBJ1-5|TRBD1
CASSLPVGGQGDQPQHF
TGTGCCAGCAGTTTACCCGTGGGGGGACAGGGGGATCAGCCCCAGCATTTT
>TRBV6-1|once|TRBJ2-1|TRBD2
CASSEGLALYNEQFF
TGTGCCAGCAGTGAAGGACTAGCTTTATACAATGAGCAGTTCTTC
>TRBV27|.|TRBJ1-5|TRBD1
CASSYRGTQPQHF
TGTGCCAGCAGTTACAGGGGGACTCAGCCCCAGCATTTT
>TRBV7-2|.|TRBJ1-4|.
CASSPNPTGLPDGEKLFF
TGTGCCAGCAGCCCTAATCCAACAGGACTACCCGACGGGGAAAAACTGTTTTTT
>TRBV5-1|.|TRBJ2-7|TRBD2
CASSYGLGNLGEQYF
TGCGCCAGCAGCTATGGACTAGGGAACTTAGGTGAGCAGTACTTC
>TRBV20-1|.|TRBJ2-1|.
CSAAEEREQFF
TGCAGTGCGGCCGAGGAACGTGAGCAGTTCTTC
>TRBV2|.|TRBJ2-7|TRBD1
CASSGRGLMGEQYF
TGTGCCAGCAGTGGCAGGGGGCTTATGGGGGAGCAGTACTTC
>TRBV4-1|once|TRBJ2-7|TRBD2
CASSQSFSREGLYF
TGCGCCAGCAGCCAATCCTTTTCGCGGGAGGGCCTGTACTTC
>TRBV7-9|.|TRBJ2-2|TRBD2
CASSLEASGTPELFF
TGTGCCAGCAGCTTAGAGGCTAGCGGGACTCCAGAGCTGTTTTTT
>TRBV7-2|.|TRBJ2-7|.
CASSLGPNNLVYEQYF
TGTGCCAGCAGCCTCGGGCCAAACAATTTGGTCTACGAGCAGTACTTC
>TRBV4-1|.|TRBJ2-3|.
CASSQLIDRGVQYF
TGCGCCAGCAGCCAACTTATTGATAGGGGGGTTCAGTATTTT
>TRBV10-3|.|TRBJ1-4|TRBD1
CAISEGTGGDEKLFF
TGTGCCATCAGTGAGGGGACAGGGGGGGATGAAAAACTGTTTTTT
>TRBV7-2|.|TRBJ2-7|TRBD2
CASSPSTSDYEQYF
TGTGCCAGCAGTCCCTCGACTAGCGACTACGAGCAGTACTTC
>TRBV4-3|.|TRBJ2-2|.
CASSQGGELFF
TGCGCCAGCAGCCAAGGCGGGGAGCTGTTTTTT
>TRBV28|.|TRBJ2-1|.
CASSFFDEQFF
TGTGCCAGCAGTTTTTTCGATGAGCAGTTCTTC
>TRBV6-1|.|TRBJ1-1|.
CASSDSTYKNTEAFF
TGTGCCAGCAGTGATTCGACATACAAGAACACTGAAGCTTTCTTT
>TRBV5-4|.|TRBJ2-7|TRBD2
CASSLGLAGGRQYF
TGTGCCAGCAGCCTGGGACTAGCGGGAGGACGGCAGTACTTC